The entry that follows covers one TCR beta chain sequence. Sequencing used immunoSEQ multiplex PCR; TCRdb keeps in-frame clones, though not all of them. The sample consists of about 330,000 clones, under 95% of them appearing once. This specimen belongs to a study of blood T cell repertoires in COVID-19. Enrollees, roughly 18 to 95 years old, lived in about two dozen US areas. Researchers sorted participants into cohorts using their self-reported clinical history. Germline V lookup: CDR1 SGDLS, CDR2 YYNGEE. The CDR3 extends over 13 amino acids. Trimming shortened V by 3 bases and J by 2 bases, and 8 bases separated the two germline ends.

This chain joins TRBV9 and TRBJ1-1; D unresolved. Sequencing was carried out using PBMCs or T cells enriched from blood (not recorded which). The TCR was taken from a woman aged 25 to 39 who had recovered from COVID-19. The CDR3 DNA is TGTGCCAGCAGCGAGCGGAGCAACACTGAAGCTTTCTTT. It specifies CASSERSNTEAFF.